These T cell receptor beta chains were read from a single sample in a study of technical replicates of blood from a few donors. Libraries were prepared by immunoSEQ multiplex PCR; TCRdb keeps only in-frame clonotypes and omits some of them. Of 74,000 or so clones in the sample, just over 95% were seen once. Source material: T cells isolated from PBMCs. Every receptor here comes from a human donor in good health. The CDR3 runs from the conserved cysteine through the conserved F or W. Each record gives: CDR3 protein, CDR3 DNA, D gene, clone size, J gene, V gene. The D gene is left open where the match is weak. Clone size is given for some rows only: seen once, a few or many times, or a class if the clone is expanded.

CASRYTSGGGLGDEQFF | TGTGCCAGCAGATACACTAGCGGGGGGGGTTTGGGCGATGAGCAGTTCTTC | TRBD2 | - | TRBJ2-1 | TRBV5-4
CASSWAYTNTGELFF | TGTGCCAGCAGCTGGGCCTATACGAACACCGGGGAGCTGTTTTTT | - | - | TRBJ2-2 | TRBV13
CASSVEPSGALYGYTF | TGTGCCAGCAGCGTAGAACCCTCTGGGGCCCTGTATGGCTACACCTTC | - | - | TRBJ1-2 | TRBV9
CSGGGRLYNEQFF | TGCAGCGGGGGGGGACGGCTATACAATGAGCAGTTCTTC | TRBD2 | - | TRBJ2-1 | TRBV29-1
CASSSLGTGTNEKLFF | TGTGCCAGCAGTTCCCTCGGGACAGGGACTAATGAAAAACTGTTTTTT | TRBD1 | - | TRBJ1-4 | TRBV27
CASSEVEEDEQFF | TGCGCCAGCAGTGAGGTAGAGGAGGATGAGCAGTTCTTC | - | - | TRBJ2-1 | TRBV10-1
CASSEPGGGETQYF | TGTGCCAGCAGTGAACCCGGGGGAGGGGAGACCCAGTACTTC | TRBD2 | - | TRBJ2-5 | TRBV6-1
CASSIGGSSYNSPLHF | TGTGCCAGTAGTATTGGGGGGTCCTCCTATAATTCACCCCTCCACTTT | - | - | TRBJ1-6 | TRBV19
CASSEARGWEHTDTQYF | TGTGCCAGCAGTGAAGCTCGAGGGTGGGAACACACAGATACGCAGTATTTT | - | - | TRBJ2-3 | TRBV6-1
CASSHKTLAEETQYF | TGTGCCAGCAGCCATAAGACCCTAGCGGAAGAGACCCAGTACTTC | TRBD2 | - | TRBJ2-5 | TRBV14
CASSRGKDTEAFF | TGTGCCAGCAGTCGAGGGAAGGACACTGAAGCTTTCTTT | - | once | TRBJ1-1 | TRBV6-1
CASSVVPSGGNEQFF | TGTGCCAGCAGCGTAGTACCGTCCGGGGGCAATGAGCAGTTCTTC | - | - | TRBJ2-1 | TRBV9
CASSTRTSGRPGTQYF | TGTGCCAGCAGTACGAGGACTAGCGGGAGGCCAGGGACCCAGTACTTC | TRBD2 | - | TRBJ2-5 | TRBV6-6
CASSLTLTVPNTGELFF | TGTGCCAGCAGCTTAACACTGACAGTCCCGAACACCGGGGAGCTGTTTTTT | - | - | TRBJ2-2 | TRBV7-3
CASSLSVREDAFF | TGTGCCAGCAGCTTATCGGTGAGGGAGGATGCTTTCTTT | - | once | TRBJ1-1 | TRBV7-3
CASSLDGDRVMFF | TGTGCCAGCAGCTTAGATGGAGACAGGGTCATGTTTTTT | TRBD1 | once | TRBJ2-2 | TRBV11-2
CASSFRETQYF | TGTGCCAGCAGCTTCAGGGAGACCCAGTACTTC | - | - | TRBJ2-5 | TRBV6-6
CASSQASNEQFF | TGTGCCTCGAGTCAGGCGTCAAATGAGCAGTTCTTC | - | - | TRBJ2-1 | TRBV10-3
CASSYSAVSGANVLTF | TGTGCCAGCAGTTACTCGGCGGTTTCTGGGGCCAACGTCCTGACTTTC | - | - | TRBJ2-6 | TRBV6-5
CASSTRSGGDGYTF | TGTGCCAGTAGTACTAGATCGGGAGGGGATGGCTACACCTTC | - | - | TRBJ1-2 | TRBV19
CASSVEGRETQYF | TGTGCCAGCAGCGTAGAAGGGAGGGAGACCCAGTACTTC | - | - | TRBJ2-5 | TRBV9
CASSVGQGADEQFF | TGTGCCAGCAGTGTGGGACAGGGAGCCGATGAGCAGTTCTTC | TRBD1 | - | TRBJ2-1 | TRBV2
CASSLAGTGYNEQFF | TGTGCCAGCAGTTTGGCCGGGACAGGGTACAATGAGCAGTTCTTC | TRBD1 | - | TRBJ2-1 | TRBV27
CASSLGYRGPYEQYF | TGTGCCAGCAGCTTAGGTTATAGGGGGCCCTACGAGCAGTACTTC | TRBD1 | - | TRBJ2-7 | TRBV13
CASSLAQSQETQYF | TGTGCCAGCAGCTTAGCACAGAGCCAAGAGACCCAGTACTTC | - | - | TRBJ2-5 | TRBV13
CASSLGQEIYNEQFF | TGTGCCAGCAGTTTAGGGCAGGAAATCTACAATGAGCAGTTCTTC | - | - | TRBJ2-1 | TRBV28
CASSYGGAGNSPLHF | TGTGCCAGCAGTTACGGGGGGGCTGGTAATTCACCCCTCCACTTT | - | - | TRBJ1-6 | TRBV6-6